This TCR beta chain comes out of a study of identical twins. General observations from the study: Abundant cord blood beta clonotypes carried fewer insertions; memory repertoires showed none.

The ends were cut back, 4 bases at V and 0 bases at J, with 14 bases in the middle. The CDR3 has 16 residues. Carrying unique molecular identifiers, the cDNA also gained a universal primer site through template switching. Using its own MiXCR run on the 5' RACE reads, TCRdb lists one record per CDR3 protein. This table holds hundreds of thousands of distinct CDR3 sequences, 21% found once. This clonotype was seen many times. The antigen is undetermined. This sample was shared with a second study, whose subject was T cells expressing NK-cell markers. That source reports: Dominant NKG2C+ clonotype frequencies of roughly 1.0-7.0% of CD8+ T cells were measured in over five donors. Leadership of the CD3+CD56-NKG2C+ fraction also belonged to these clonotypes in a handful of donors.

V usage is TRBV12-3 or TRBV12-4 and J usage is TRBJ2-3; either TRBD1 or TRBD2 may supply D (5 bases each). The sequence derives from a woman aged 18-29 years in good health. Sequencing used PBMCs. Here the CDR3 reads CASSWDLHSSTDTQYF. The DNA of the CDR3 is TGTGCCAGCAGTTGGGACCTTCACTCTAGCACAGATACGCAGTATTTT.